The clone carrying this T cell receptor beta chain was counted at least ten times. What it binds is unknown. The CDR3 loop spans 15 amino acids. Per germline, CDR1 MDHEN and CDR2 SYDVKM. V gave up 6 bases and J gave up 3 bases; unmatched junction bases: 8. The data originate from a study of T cells in Graves' hyperthyroidism and ophthalmopathy. Hyperthyroidism had been newly diagnosed in patients aged 18 to 65, and its duration was under 2 months. Notes on the study in general: Among clonotypes expanded in thyroid above 0.001, most were also found in blood.

There were TCR beta CDR3 regions amplified from RNA transcripts. The primer set for the first-round RT-PCR of the TCR CDR3 was HTBI. TCRdb reprocessed the multiplex PCR reads with MiXCR, giving one entry per CDR3 protein. This table has approximately 640,000 distinct CDR3 sequences, roughly 17% appearing once. The specimen was blood. V is TRBV28 and J is TRBJ2-3, with 8 bases fitting TRBD2. This clonotype originated in a man aged 50 or older with Graves' hyperthyroidism. The CDR3 nucleotides read TGTGCCAGCAGGAAGACGGGAGGGGAGACAGATACGCAGTATTTT. Its protein product is CASRKTGGETDTQYF.